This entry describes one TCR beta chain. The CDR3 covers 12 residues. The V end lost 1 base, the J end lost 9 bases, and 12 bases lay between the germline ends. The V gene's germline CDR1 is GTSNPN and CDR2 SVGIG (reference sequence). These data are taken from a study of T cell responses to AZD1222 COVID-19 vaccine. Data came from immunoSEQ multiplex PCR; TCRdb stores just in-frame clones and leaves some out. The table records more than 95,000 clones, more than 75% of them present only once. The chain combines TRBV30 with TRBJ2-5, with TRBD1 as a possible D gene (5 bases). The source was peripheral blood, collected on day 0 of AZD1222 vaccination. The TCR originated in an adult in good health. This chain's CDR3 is CAWSDTGRSQYF. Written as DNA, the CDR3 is TGTGCCTGGAGTGATACAGGTCGGTCCCAGTACTTC.